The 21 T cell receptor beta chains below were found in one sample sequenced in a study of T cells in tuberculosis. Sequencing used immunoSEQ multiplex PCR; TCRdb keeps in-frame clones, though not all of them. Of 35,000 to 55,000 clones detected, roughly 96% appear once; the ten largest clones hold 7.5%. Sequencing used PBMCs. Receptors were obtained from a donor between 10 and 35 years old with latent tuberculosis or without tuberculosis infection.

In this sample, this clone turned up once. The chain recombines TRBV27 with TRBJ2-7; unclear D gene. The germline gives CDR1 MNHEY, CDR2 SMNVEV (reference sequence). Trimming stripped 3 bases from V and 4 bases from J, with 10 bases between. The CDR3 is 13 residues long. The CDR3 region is CASSFTSQYEQYF. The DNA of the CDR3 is TGTGCCAGCAGTTTCACCTCACAGTACGAGCAGTACTTC.

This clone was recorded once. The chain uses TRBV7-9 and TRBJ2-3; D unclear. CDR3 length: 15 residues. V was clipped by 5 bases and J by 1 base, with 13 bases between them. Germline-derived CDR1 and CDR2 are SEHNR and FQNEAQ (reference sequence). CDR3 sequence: CASSLGAIGTDTQYF. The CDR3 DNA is TGTGCCAGCAGCCTAGGTGCGATCGGCACAGATACGCAGTATTTT.

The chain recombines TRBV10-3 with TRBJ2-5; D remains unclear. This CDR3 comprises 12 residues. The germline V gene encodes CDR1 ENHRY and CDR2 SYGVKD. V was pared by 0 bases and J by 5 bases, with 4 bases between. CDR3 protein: CAISESEETQYF. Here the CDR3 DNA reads TGTGCCATCAGTGAGTCCGAGGAGACCCAGTACTTC.

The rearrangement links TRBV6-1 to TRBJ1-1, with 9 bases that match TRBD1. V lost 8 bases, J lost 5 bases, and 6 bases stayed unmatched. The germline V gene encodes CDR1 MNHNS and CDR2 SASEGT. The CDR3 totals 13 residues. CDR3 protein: CASLTGGYTEAFF. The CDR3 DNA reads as TGTGCCAGCTTGACAGGGGGATATACTGAAGCTTTCTTT.

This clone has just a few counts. The chain's CDR3 is CASIWTGGSNQPQHF. DNA of the CDR3: TGTGCCAGCATTTGGACAGGGGGGAGCAATCAGCCCCAGCATTTT. The chain is built from TRBV6-1 and TRBJ1-5; TRBD1 matches at 10 bases. Germline assignment: CDR1 MNHNS and CDR2 SASEGT. This CDR3 spans 15 amino acids. Germline trimming cut 7 bases from V and 1 base from J; bases unmatched to any gene: 4.

CDR3 sequence reads: CASRGAGEQYF. DNA for the CDR3: TGTGCCAGTAGGGGGGCGGGCGAGCAGTACTTC. This sequence joins TRBV19 and TRBJ2-7; maybe TRBD1 (6 bases). The CDR3 runs 11 residues. The V end was cut by 6 bases, the J end by 6 bases, with 9 bases between. CDR1 is LNHDA, CDR2 SQIVND, per germline (reference sequence).

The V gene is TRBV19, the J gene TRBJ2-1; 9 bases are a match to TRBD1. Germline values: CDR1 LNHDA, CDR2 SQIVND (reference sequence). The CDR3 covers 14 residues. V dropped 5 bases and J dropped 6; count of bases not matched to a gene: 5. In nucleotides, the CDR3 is TGTGCCAGTAGTCCGAGGACAGGGGTCAATGAGCAGTTCTTC. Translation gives CASSPRTGVNEQFF.

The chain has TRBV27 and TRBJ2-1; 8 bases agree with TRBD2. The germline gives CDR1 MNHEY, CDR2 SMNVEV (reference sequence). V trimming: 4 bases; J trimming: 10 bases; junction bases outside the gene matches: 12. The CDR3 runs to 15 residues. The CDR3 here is CASSSLPGLVDEQFF. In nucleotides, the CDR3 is TGTGCCAGCAGTTCCCTCCCGGGACTAGTCGACGAGCAGTTCTTC.

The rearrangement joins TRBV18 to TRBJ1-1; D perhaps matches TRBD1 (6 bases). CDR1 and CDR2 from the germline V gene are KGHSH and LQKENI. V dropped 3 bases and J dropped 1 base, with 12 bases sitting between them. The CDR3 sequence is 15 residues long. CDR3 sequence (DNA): TGTGCCAGCTCACCCCGGACAGCGAAGAACACTGAAGCTTTCTTT. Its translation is CASSPRTAKNTEAFF.

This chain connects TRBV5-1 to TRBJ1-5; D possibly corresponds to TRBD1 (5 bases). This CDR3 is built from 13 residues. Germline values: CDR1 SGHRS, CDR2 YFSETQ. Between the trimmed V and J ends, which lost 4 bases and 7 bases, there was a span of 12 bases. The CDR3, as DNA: TGCGCCAGCAGCCCCTGGGGGGAACAGCCCCAGCATTTT. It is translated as CASSPWGEQPQHF.

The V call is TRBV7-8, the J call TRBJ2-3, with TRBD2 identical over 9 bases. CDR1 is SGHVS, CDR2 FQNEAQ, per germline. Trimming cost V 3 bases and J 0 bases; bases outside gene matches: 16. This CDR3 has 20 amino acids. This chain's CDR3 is CASSFYPTSGIESSTDTQYF. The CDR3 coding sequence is TGTGCCAGCAGCTTCTACCCGACTAGCGGAATAGAGTCTAGCACAGATACGCAGTATTTT. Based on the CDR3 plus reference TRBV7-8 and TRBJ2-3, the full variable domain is GAGVSQSPRYKVAKRGQDVALRCDPISGHVSLFWYQQALGQGPEFLTYFQNEAQLDKSGLPSDRFFAERPEGSVSTLKIQRTQQEDSAVYLCASSFYPTSGIESSTDTQYFGPGTRLTVL.

CDR3 bases: TGTGCCAGCTCCCAACTCATCCTCCAAGAGACCCAGTACTTC. The encoded protein is CASSQLILQETQYF. The chain carries TRBV18 and TRBJ2-5; no clear D gene. The CDR3 consists of 14 residues. Per the germline V gene, CDR1 is KGHSH and CDR2 is LQKENI. Trimming shortened V by 6 bases and J by 1 base, and 12 bases separated the two germline ends. Complete variable domain (other parts from reference TRBV18 and TRBJ2-5): NAGVMQNPRHLVRRRGQEARLRCSPMKGHSHVYWYRQLPEEGLKFMVYLQKENIIDESGMPKERFSAEFPKEGPSILRIQQVVRGDSAAYFCASSQLILQETQYFGPGTRLLVL.

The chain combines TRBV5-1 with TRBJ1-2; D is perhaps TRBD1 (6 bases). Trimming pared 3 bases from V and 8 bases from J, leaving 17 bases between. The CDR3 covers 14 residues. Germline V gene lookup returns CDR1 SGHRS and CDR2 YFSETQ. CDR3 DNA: TGCGCCAGCAGCTGGGACAAGGGGAATAGCGGCTACACCTTC. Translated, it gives CASSWDKGNSGYTF.

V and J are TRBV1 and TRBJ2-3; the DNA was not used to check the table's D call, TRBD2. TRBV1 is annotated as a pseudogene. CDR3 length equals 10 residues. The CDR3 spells CTSRGDTQYF. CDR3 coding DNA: TGCACCAGCCGAGGGGATACGCAGTATTTT.

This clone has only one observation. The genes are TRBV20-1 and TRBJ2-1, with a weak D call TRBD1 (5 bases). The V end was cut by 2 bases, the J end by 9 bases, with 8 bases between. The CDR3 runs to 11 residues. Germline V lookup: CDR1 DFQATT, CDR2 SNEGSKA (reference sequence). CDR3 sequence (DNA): TGCAGTGCTAGACAGGGTTTTGAGCAGTTCTTC. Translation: CSARQGFEQFF.

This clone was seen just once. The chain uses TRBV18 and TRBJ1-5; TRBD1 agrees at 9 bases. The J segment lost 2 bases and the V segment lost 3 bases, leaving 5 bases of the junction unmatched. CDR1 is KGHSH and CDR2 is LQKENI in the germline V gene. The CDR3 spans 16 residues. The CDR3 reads CASSPPGQGRNQPQHF. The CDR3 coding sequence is TGTGCCAGCTCACCTCCGGGACAGGGCCGCAATCAGCCCCAGCATTTT. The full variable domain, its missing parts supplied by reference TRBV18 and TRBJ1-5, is NAGVMQNPRHLVRRRGQEARLRCSPMKGHSHVYWYRQLPEEGLKFMVYLQKENIIDESGMPKERFSAEFPKEGPSILRIQQVVRGDSAAYFCASSPPGQGRNQPQHFGDGTRLSIL.

As DNA, the CDR3 is TGTGCCAGCAGCCTCGGACGGGAGGGGAACACTGAAGCTTTCTTT. It is translated as CASSLGREGNTEAFF. The chain joins TRBV11-3 to TRBJ1-1; D remains unclear. The germline V gene encodes CDR1 SGHNT and CDR2 YENEEA. V gave up 5 bases and J gave up 1 base, with 14 bases separating them. The CDR3 runs to 15 residues.

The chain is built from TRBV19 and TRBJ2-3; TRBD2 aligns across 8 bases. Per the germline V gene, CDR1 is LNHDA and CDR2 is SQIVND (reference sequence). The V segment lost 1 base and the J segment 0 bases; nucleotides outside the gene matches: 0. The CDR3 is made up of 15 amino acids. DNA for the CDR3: TGTGCCAGTAGTATAGGCGGGAGGAGCACAGATACGCAGTATTTT. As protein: CASSIGGRSTDTQYF.

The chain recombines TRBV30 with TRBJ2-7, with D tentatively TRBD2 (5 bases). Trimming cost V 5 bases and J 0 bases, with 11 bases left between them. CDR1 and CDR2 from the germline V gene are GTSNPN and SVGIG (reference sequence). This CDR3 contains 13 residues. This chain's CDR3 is CAWGGGRSYEQYF. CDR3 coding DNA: TGTGCCTGGGGAGGAGGTCGCTCCTACGAGCAGTACTTC.

CDR3 DNA: TGTGCCAGCAGCGGCCTGGAGAGCTCCTACAATGAGCAGTTCTTC. This translates into CASSGLESSYNEQFF. J is TRBJ2-1 and V is TRBV6-5; D not resolved. The CDR3 sequence is 15 residues long. The germline CDR1 and CDR2 sequences are MNHEY and SVGAGI. Trimming left V 6 bases short and J 0 bases short, with 12 bases between.

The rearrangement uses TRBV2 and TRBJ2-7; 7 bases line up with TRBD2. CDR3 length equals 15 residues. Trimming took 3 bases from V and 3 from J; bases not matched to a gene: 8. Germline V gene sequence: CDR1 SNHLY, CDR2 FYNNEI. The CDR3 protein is CASSDSGGADYEQYF. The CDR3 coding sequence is TGTGCCAGCAGTGACTCGGGGGGAGCGGACTACGAGCAGTACTTC.